This passage covers 8 T cell receptor beta chains from one sample sequenced in a study of blood T cells in healthy people across ages. Combining a sample-barcoded 5' primer with a J-beta primer mix, a second PCR ran for about 6 to 11 cycles. TCRdb reprocessed the 5' RACE reads via MiXCR and lists one record per CDR3 protein. The table lists about 970,000 distinct CDR3 sequences, roughly 51% of them singletons. The specimen was blood. The receptors shown here come from a woman aged 60-70 years in good health.

V is TRBV9 and J is TRBJ1-4; D gene unclear. Germline CDR1 is SGDLS and CDR2 is YYNGEE. CDR3 length: 17 amino acids. Trimming took 0 bases from V and 0 from J, leaving 12 bases between them. Written as DNA, the CDR3 is TGTGCCAGCAGCGTAGAGGCGGGTATTGCAACTAATGAAAAACTGTTTTTT. Amino acid sequence: CASSVEAGIATNEKLFF.

The CDR3: CASSQGIASYNEQFF. CDR3 nucleotides: TGCGCCAGCAGCCAAGGGATAGCATCCTACAATGAGCAGTTCTTC. The chain is built from TRBV4-3 and TRBJ2-1; D is unresolved. Trimming shortened V by 1 base and J by 1 base, and 8 bases separated the two germline ends. CDR3 length: 15 residues. The germline V gene encodes CDR1 LGHNA and CDR2 YSLEER.

The genes are TRBV20-1 and TRBJ1-1, with D maybe TRBD1 (6 bases). Germline CDR1 is DFQATT and CDR2 is SNEGSKA (reference sequence). V was trimmed by 7 bases and J by 2 bases, leaving 14 bases between them. CDR3 length: 13 residues. CDR3 residues: CSVGGPRNTEAFF. CDR3 nucleotide sequence: TGCAGTGTGGGGGGCCCCAGAAACACTGAAGCTTTCTTT.

V and J are TRBV5-1 and TRBJ2-3; D gene uncertain. The CDR3 has 14 residues. The germline V gene encodes CDR1 SGHRS and CDR2 YFSETQ. Trimming pared 7 bases from V and 4 bases from J, leaving 16 bases between. CDR3 nucleotide sequence: TGCGCCAGCGCCCGGTCACCACCGCCAGATACGCAGTATTTT. Residues: CASARSPPPDTQYF. The full variable domain, with the rest looked up from reference TRBV5-1 and TRBJ2-3, is KAGVTQTPRYLIKTRGQQVTLSCSPISGHRSVSWYQQTPGQGLQFLFEYFSETQRNKGNFPGRFSGRQFSNSRSEMNVSTLELGDSALYLCASARSPPPDTQYFGPGTRLTVL.

The gene calls are TRBV7-8 and TRBJ2-1, with 11 bases fitting TRBD2. Germline V lookup: CDR1 SGHVS, CDR2 FQNEAQ. This CDR3 contains 13 residues. The V segment lost 8 bases and the J segment 8 bases; nucleotides outside the gene matches: 5. The CDR3 DNA follows: TGTGCCAGCTTGATAGCGGGGGGGGATGAGCAGTTCTTC. Amino acids: CASLIAGGDEQFF.

V gene TRBV15 combines with J gene TRBJ1-2; 9 nucleotides align to TRBD1. In germline, CDR1 is LNHNV, CDR2 YYDKDF (reference sequence). Trimming cost V 4 bases and J 13 bases; bases outside gene matches: 19. The CDR3 sequence is 16 residues long. The CDR3 region is CATSKRHLTGGWVFTF. The CDR3 DNA reads as TGTGCCACCAGCAAACGACACTTGACAGGGGGATGGGTATTCACCTTC.

The chain joins TRBV7-9 to TRBJ2-1, with 7 nucleotides matching TRBD2. Per the germline V gene, CDR1 is SEHNR and CDR2 is FQNEAQ (reference sequence). V shed 11 bases and J 9 bases; nucleotides not matched to a gene: 7. This CDR3 is built from 11 residues. The CDR3: CAGEGESEQFF. CDR3 nucleotide sequence: TGTGCCGGGGAGGGCGAGAGTGAGCAGTTCTTC.

This clonotype was seen only a few times. The chain employs TRBV9 and TRBJ2-7, with TRBD2 matching 7 bases. The trim removed 0 bases at V and 2 bases at J, leaving 5 bases unmatched. Germline-derived CDR1 and CDR2 are SGDLS and YYNGEE. The CDR3 has 15 residues. The CDR3 reads CASSVDGGDAYEQYF. The CDR3 DNA follows: TGTGCCAGCAGCGTAGATGGGGGGGATGCCTACGAGCAGTACTTC.